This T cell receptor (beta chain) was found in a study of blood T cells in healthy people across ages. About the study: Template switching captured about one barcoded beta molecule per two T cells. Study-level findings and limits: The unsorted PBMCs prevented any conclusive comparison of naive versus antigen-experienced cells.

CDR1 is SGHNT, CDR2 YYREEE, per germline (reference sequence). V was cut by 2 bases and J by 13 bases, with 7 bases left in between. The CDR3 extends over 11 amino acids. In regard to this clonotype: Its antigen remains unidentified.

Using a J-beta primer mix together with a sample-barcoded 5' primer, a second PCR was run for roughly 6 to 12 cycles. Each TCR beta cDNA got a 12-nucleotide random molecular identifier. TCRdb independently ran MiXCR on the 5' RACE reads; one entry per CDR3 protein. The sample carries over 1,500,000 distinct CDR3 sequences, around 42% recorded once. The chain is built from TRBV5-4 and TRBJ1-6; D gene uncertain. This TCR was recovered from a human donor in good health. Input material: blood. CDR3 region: CASSFGGPLHF. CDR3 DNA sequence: TGTGCCAGCAGCTTTGGTGGGCCCCTCCACTTT.